This T cell receptor (beta chain) was recovered during a study of shared clonotypes between healthy human individuals. The germline CDR1 and CDR2 sequences are SGHRS and YFSETQ. The CDR3 runs to 12 residues. Trimming left V 5 bases short and J 2 bases short, with 8 bases between. Regarding the study as a whole: Researchers sampled blood only, noting tissue repertoires likely differ. Around 5.4% of naive CD4 clonotypes were common to a few donors.

In the authors' methods: Because ImmunoSEQ provided only junction sequences with no quality scores, the filtering differed. TCRdb's copy holds only in-frame clones and misses some; the assay was immunoSEQ multiplex PCR. V and J calls and clone size follow that table, whereas D and trimming were derived from the DNA. The repertoire consists of 1,400,000 or so clones, with just under 99% occurring once and the leading ten covering 0.36%. As to this clone: The antigen is undetermined.

This sequence was found in a man under 40 in good health. The rearrangement joins TRBV5-1 to TRBJ2-7, with D hard to call. The sequencing sample was made of naive CD4+ T cells sorted from blood. The sample's subset: CD45RA+ positively selected. The CDR3 DNA sequence: TGCGCCAGCAGATTAGGGCCCTACGAGCAGTACTTC. Amino acid sequence: CASRLGPYEQYF.